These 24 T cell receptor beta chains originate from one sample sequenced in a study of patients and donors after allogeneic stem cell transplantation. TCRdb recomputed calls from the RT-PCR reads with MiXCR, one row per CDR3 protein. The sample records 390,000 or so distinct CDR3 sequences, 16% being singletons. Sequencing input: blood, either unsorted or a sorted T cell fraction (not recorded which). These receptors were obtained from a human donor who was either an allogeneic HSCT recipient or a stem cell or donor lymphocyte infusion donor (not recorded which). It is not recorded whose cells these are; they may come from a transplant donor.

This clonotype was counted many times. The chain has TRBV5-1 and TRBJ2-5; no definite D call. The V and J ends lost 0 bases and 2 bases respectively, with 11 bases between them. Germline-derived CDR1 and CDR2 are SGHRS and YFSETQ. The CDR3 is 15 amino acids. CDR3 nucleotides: TGCGCCAGCAGCTTGGGTCTAGGCCCTCAAGAGACCCAGTACTTC. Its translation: CASSLGLGPQETQYF.

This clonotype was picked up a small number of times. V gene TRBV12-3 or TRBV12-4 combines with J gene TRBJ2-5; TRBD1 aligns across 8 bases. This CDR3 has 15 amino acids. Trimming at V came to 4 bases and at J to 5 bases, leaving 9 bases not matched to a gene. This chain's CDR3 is CASSSTRDRRETQYF. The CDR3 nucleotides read TGTGCCAGCAGTTCTACCCGGGACAGGAGGGAGACCCAGTACTTC.

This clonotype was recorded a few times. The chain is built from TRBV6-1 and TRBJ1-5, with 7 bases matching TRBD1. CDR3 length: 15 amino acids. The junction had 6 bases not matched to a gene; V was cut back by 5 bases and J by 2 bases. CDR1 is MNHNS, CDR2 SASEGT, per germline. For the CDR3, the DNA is TGTGCCAGCAGTCGAAGGGGGCTGGGCAATCAGCCCCAGCATTTT. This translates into CASSRRGLGNQPQHF.

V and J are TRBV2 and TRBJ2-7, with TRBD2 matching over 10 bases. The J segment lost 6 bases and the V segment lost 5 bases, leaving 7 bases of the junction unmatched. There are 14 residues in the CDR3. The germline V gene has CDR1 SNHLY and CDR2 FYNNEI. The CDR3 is CASSLAGGRGEQYF. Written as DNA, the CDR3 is TGTGCCAGCAGTTTAGCGGGGGGCCGAGGCGAGCAGTACTTC.

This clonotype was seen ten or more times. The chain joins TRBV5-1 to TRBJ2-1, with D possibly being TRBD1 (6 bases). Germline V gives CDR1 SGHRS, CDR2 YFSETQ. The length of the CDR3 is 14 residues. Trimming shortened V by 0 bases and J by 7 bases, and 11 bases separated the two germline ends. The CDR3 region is CASSLGGPWNEQFF. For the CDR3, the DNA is TGCGCCAGCAGCTTGGGGGGGCCCTGGAATGAGCAGTTCTTC.

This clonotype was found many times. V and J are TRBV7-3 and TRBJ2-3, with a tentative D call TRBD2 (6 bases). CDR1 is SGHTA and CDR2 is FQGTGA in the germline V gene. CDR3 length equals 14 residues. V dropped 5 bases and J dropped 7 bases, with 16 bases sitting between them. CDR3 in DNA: TGTGCCAGCAGCGCGGATGGAGGGACCCATACGCAGTATTTT. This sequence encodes CASSADGGTHTQYF.

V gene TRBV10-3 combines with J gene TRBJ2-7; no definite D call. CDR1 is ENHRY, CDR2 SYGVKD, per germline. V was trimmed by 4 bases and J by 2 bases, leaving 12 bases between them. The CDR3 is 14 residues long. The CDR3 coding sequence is TGTGCCATCAGTGTGATTGGGCAGGCCTACGAGCAGTACTTC. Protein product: CAISVIGQAYEQYF.

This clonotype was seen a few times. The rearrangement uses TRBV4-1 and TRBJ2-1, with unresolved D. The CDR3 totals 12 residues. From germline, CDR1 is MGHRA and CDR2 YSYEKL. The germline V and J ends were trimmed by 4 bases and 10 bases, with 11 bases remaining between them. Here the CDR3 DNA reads TGCGCCAGCAGCCTCAACTCCAAAGAGCAGTTCTTC. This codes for CASSLNSKEQFF.

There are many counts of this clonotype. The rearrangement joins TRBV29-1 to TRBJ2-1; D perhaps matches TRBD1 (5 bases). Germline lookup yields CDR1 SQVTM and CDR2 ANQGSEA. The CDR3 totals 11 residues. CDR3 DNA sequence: TGCGGGGCGGTACCTTACAATGAGCAGTTCTTC. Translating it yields CGAVPYNEQFF.

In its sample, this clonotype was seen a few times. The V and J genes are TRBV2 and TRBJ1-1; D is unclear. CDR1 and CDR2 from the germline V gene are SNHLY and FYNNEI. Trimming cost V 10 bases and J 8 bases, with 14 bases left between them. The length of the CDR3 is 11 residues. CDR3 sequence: CATHTTGEAFF. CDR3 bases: TGTGCCACCCATACGACGGGCGAAGCTTTCTTT.

The DNA for the CDR3 is TGCGCCAGCAGCTTGTCAGGGAATGGGAACACTGAAGCTTTCTTT. Translating it yields CASSLSGNGNTEAFF. The chain recombines TRBV5-1 with TRBJ1-1; the D gene is possibly TRBD1 (5 bases). Trimming cost V 1 base and J 1 base, with 11 bases left between them. Germline V gene lookup returns CDR1 SGHRS and CDR2 YFSETQ. This CDR3 is built from 15 residues.

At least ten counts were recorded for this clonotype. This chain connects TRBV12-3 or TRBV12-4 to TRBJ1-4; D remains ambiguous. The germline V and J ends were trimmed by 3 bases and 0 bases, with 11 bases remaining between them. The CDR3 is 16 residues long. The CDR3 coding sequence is TGTGCCAGCAGTTTCATTCGGGGATCAACTAATGAAAAACTGTTTTTT. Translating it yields CASSFIRGSTNEKLFF.

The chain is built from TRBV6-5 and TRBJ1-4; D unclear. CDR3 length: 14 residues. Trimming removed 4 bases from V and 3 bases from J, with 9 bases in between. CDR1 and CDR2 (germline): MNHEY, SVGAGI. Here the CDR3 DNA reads TGTGCCAGCAGTTCGTTCAGAGCTAATGAAAAACTGTTTTTT. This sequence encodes CASSSFRANEKLFF.

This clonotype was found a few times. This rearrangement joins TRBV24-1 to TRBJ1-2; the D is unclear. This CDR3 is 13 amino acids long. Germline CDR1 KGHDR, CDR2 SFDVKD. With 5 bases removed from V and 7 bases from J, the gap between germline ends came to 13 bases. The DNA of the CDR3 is TGTGCCACCAGTGCTAAGGGAAGCTCTGGCTACACCTTC. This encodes CATSAKGSSGYTF.

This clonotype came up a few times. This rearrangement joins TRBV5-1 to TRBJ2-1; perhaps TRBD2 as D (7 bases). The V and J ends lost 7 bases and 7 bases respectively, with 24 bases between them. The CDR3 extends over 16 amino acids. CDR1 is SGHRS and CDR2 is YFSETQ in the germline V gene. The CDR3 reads CASRSGRQGRINEQFF. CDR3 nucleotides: TGCGCCAGCCGATCCGGGAGGCAGGGGCGTATAAATGAGCAGTTCTTC.

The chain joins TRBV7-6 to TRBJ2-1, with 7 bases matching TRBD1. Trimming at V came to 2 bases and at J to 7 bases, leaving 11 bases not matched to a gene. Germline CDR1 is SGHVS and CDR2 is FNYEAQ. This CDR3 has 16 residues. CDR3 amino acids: CASSLWSRGLNNEQFF. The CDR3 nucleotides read TGTGCCAGCAGCTTATGGAGCAGGGGGTTAAATAATGAGCAGTTCTTC.

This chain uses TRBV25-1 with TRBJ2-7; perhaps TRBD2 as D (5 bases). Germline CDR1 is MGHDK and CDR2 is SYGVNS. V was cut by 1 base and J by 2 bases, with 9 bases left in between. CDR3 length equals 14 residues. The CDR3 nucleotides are TGTGCCAGCAGTGAATCCCACGGGGCCTACGAGCAGTACTTC. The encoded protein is CASSESHGAYEQYF.

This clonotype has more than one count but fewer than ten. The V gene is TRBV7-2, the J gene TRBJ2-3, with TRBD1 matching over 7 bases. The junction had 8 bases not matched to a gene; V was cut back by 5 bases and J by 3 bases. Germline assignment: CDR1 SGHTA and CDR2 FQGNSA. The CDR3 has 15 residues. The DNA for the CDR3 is TGTGCCAGCAGCAAACAGGGGATAGGAACAGATACGCAGTATTTT. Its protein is CASSKQGIGTDTQYF. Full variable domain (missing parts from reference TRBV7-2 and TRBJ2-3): GAGVSQSPSNKVTEKGKDVELRCDPISGHTALYWYRQSLGQGLEFLIYFQGNSAPDKSGLPSDRFSAERTGGSVSTLTIQRTQQEDSAVYLCASSKQGIGTDTQYFGPGTRLTVL.

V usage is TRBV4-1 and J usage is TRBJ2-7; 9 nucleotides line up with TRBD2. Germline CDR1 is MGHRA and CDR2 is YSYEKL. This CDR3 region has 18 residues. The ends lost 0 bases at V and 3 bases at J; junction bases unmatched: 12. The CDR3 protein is CASSQDPQREDLIYEQYF. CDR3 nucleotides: TGCGCCAGCAGCCAAGACCCCCAGCGGGAGGACCTAATCTACGAGCAGTACTTC.

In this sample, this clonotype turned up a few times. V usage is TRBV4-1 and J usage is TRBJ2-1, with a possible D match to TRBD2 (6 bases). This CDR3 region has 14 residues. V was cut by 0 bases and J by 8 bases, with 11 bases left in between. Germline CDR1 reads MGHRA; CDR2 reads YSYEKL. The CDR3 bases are TGCGCCAGCAGCCAAGATGGCGGGGCATATGAGCAGTTCTTC. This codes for CASSQDGGAYEQFF.

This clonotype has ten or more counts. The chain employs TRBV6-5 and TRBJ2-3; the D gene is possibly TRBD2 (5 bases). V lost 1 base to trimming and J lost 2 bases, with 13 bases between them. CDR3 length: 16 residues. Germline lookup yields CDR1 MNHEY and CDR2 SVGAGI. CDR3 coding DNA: TGTGCCAGCAGTTACTGGCGGGCGTCGACCACAGATACGCAGTATTTT. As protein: CASSYWRASTTDTQYF.

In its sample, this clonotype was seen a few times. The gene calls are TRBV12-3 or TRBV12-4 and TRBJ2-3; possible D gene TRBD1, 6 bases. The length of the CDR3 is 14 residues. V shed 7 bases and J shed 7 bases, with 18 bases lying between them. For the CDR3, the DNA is TGTGCCAGCACCTTGGGACACCCTGGGAATACGCAGTATTTT. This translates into CASTLGHPGNTQYF.

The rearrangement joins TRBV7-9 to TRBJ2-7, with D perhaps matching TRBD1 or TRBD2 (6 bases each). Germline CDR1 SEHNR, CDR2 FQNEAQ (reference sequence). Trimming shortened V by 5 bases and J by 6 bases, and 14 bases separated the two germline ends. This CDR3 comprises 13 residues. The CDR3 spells CASSPQGAGEQYF. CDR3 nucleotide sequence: TGTGCCAGCAGCCCACAGGGAGCGGGCGAGCAGTACTTC.

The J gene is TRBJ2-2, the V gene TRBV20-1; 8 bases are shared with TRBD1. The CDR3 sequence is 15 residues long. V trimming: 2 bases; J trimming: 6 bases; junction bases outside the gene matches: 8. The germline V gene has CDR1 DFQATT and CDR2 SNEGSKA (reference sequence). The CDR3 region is CSARPGGTRPGELFF. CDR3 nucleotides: TGCAGTGCTAGACCAGGGGGCACGAGACCCGGGGAGCTGTTTTTT.